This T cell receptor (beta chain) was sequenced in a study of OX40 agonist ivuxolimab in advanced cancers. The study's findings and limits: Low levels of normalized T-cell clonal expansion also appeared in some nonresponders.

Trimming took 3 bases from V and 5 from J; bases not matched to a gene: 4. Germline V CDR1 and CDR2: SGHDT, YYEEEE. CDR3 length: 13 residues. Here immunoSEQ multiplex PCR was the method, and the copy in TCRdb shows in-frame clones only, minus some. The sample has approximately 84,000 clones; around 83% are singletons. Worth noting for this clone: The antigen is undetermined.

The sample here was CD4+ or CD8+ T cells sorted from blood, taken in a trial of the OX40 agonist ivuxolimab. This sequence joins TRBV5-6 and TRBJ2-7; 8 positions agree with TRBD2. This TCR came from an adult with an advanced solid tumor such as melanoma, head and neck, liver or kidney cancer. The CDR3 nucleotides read TGTGCCAGCAGCTCGGGGGGGGAACACGAGCAGTACTTC. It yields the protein CASSSGGEHEQYF. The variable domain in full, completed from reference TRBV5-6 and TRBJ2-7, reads DAGVTQSPTHLIKTRGQQVTLRCSPKSGHDTVSWYQQALGQGPQFIFQYYEEEERQRGNFPDRFSGHQFPNYSSELNVNALLLGDSALYLCASSSGGEHEQYFGPGTRLTVT.